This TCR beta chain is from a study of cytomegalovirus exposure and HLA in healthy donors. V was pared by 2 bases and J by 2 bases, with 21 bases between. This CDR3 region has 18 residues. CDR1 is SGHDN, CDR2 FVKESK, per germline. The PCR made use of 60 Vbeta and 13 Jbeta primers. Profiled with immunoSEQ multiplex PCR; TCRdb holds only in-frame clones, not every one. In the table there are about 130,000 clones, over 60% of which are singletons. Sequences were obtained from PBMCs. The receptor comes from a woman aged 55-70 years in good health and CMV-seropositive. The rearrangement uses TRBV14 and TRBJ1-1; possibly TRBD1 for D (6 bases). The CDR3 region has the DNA TGTGCCAGCAGCCAACTTCACCGAACAGGGTGGTACAACACTGAAGCTTTCTTT. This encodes CASSQLHRTGWYNTEAFF.